This T cell receptor beta chain is from a study of shared T cell receptors in the human thymus. Some clones are missing from TCRdb's copy, which holds only in-frame ones; the method was immunoSEQ multiplex PCR. The data contain approximately 580,000 clones, approximately 78% of them singletons. These data were likewise used in another study, on human thymus T cells. That paper adds: Seemingly biased V and J gene usage marked thymic and blood repertoires.

This TCR derives from a boy under two years old with a congenital heart defect. The sample taken for sequencing was thymocytes.

The CDR3 nucleotides read TGTGCCAGCAGTGATTTCAACAGGGTACCCTACAATGAGCAGTTCTTC. As protein: CASSDFNRVPYNEQFF. The chain recombines TRBV25-1 with TRBJ2-1, with D perhaps TRBD1 (6 bases). V gave up 3 bases and J gave up 2 bases, with 14 bases separating them. CDR1 is MGHDK and CDR2 is SYGVNS in the germline V gene. This CDR3 is built from 16 residues.